A single sample gave rise to the 4 T cell receptor beta chains below, sequenced in a study of shared clonotypes between healthy human individuals. The method was immunoSEQ multiplex PCR; TCRdb's version includes in-frame clones alone and lacks a portion of them. Of approximately 2.5 million clones listed, roughly 93% are singletons. Material: naive CD4+ T cells from PBMCs. Subset denoted: CD45RA+ positively selected. The receptors were sampled from a man aged 18-30 years in good health. Some clones in this sample may be carry-over from other donors' samples.

The rearrangement links TRBV27 to TRBJ1-4; 9 positions agree with TRBD1. Germline-derived CDR1 and CDR2 are MNHEY and SMNVEV (reference sequence). V lost 5 bases, J lost 8 bases, and 6 bases stayed unmatched. The CDR3 covers 14 residues. In DNA, the CDR3 is TGTGCCAGCAGTATGGACAGGGGCGAAGAAAAACTGTTTTTT. Residues: CASSMDRGEEKLFF.

The chain carries TRBV7-2 and TRBJ1-2; the D gene is possibly TRBD1 (6 bases). This CDR3 has 13 residues. Germline V lookup: CDR1 SGHTA, CDR2 FQGNSA. V was clipped by 3 bases and J by 8 bases, with 13 bases between them. This chain's CDR3 is CASSLNRVGGYTF. CDR3 nucleotide sequence: TGTGCCAGCAGCTTGAACAGGGTCGGCGGCTACACCTTC.

V is TRBV28 and J is TRBJ2-7, with TRBD2 as a possible D gene (6 bases). Trimming shortened V by 5 bases and J by 2 bases, and 16 bases separated the two germline ends. CDR1 is MDHEN, CDR2 SYDVKM, per germline. The CDR3 totals 15 residues. CDR3 sequence (DNA): TGTGCCAGCAGTCCCCCGGTTAGCGGAACCTACGAGCAGTACTTC. Translating it yields CASSPPVSGTYEQYF.

This rearrangement joins TRBV6-1 to TRBJ1-3, with 7 nucleotides matching TRBD1. Trimming took 10 bases from V and 2 from J; bases not matched to a gene: 5. In germline, CDR1 is MNHNS, CDR2 SASEGT. The CDR3 consists of 13 residues. The CDR3 protein is CATADRAGNTIYF. The CDR3, as DNA: TGTGCCACCGCAGACAGGGCTGGAAACACCATATATTTT.